This is a list of T cell receptor beta chains from one sample in a study of T cell responses to AZD1222 COVID-19 vaccine. Method: immunoSEQ multiplex PCR; TCRdb's copy keeps in-frame clones and lacks some. The table has around 140,000 clones, roughly 90% seen once. This specimen was peripheral blood, taken on day 0 of AZD1222 vaccination. The receptors derive from an adult in good health. Both conserved end residues are trimmed from each CDR3. The order of the fields is V gene, CDR3 length, J gene, CDR3 protein.

V gene: TRBV10-3
CDR3 length: 16
J gene: TRBJ2-7
CDR3 protein: AISESIPGQTLSYEQY

V gene: TRBV20-1
CDR3 length: 12
J gene: TRBJ2-1
CDR3 protein: SASGLAEYNEQF

V gene: TRBV15
CDR3 length: 13
J gene: TRBJ2-2
CDR3 protein: ATSKGTRGTGELF

V gene: TRBV7-6
CDR3 length: 13
J gene: TRBJ2-1
CDR3 protein: ASSLGPSEGNEQF

V gene: TRBV20-1
CDR3 length: 10
J gene: TRBJ1-2
CDR3 protein: SASEANYGYT

V gene: TRBV5-6
CDR3 length: 11
J gene: TRBJ1-1
CDR3 protein: ASSLGSGTEAF

V gene: TRBV27
CDR3 length: 12
J gene: TRBJ1-6
CDR3 protein: ASSLLGLDSPLH

V gene: TRBV19
CDR3 length: 12
J gene: TRBJ1-5
CDR3 protein: ASSKGQGIQPQH

V gene: TRBV5-6
CDR3 length: 14
J gene: TRBJ1-6
CDR3 protein: ASSLRAGRGSSPLH

V gene: TRBV29-1
CDR3 length: 12
J gene: TRBJ2-7
CDR3 protein: SAKAGTGGSEQY

V gene: TRBV7-9
CDR3 length: 14
J gene: TRBJ1-5
CDR3 protein: ASSFGTGGASQPQH

V gene: TRBV9
CDR3 length: 15
J gene: TRBJ2-3
CDR3 protein: ASSARGVAGWSDTQY

V gene: TRBV5-8
CDR3 length: 13
J gene: TRBJ1-2
CDR3 protein: ASSSGQGGNYGYT

V gene: TRBV6-2/TRBV6-3
CDR3 length: 16
J gene: TRBJ2-1
CDR3 protein: ASSTTRILAGGPNEQF

V gene: TRBV7-9
CDR3 length: 11
J gene: TRBJ1-2
CDR3 protein: ASSLGAGNGYT

V gene: TRBV12-3/TRBV12-4
CDR3 length: 10
J gene: TRBJ2-1
CDR3 protein: ASSQPANEQF

V gene: TRBV2
CDR3 length: 13
J gene: TRBJ2-1
CDR3 protein: ASTSGTSSFNEQF

V gene: TRBV6-2/TRBV6-3
CDR3 length: 13
J gene: TRBJ1-1
CDR3 protein: ASRPDYRQGPEAF

V gene: TRBV18
CDR3 length: 13
J gene: TRBJ2-2
CDR3 protein: ASSRVQTNTGELF

V gene: TRBV5-5
CDR3 length: 14
J gene: TRBJ1-6
CDR3 protein: ASSLTGWSYNSPLH

V gene: TRBV9
CDR3 length: 13
J gene: TRBJ1-3
CDR3 protein: ASSAGGSTGNTIY

V gene: TRBV7-8
CDR3 length: 15
J gene: TRBJ1-3
CDR3 protein: ASSLAAGAGAGNTIY

V gene: TRBV12-3/TRBV12-4
CDR3 length: 10
J gene: TRBJ1-1
CDR3 protein: ATRGDHTEAF

V gene: TRBV7-3
CDR3 length: 11
J gene: TRBJ1-1
CDR3 protein: ASSKGPTGKAF

V gene: TRBV3-1/TRBV3-2
CDR3 length: 10
J gene: TRBJ1-1
CDR3 protein: ASSRAGAEAF

V gene: TRBV10-3
CDR3 length: 11
J gene: TRBJ2-7
CDR3 protein: AISLQGNSEQY

V gene: TRBV7-9
CDR3 length: 15
J gene: TRBJ1-2
CDR3 protein: ASSLARGTLENYGYT

V gene: TRBV11-2
CDR3 length: 13
J gene: TRBJ2-2
CDR3 protein: ASSLQGNVAGELF

V gene: TRBV19
CDR3 length: 12
J gene: TRBJ2-1
CDR3 protein: ASATSGRRDEQF

V gene: TRBV19
CDR3 length: 10
J gene: TRBJ2-7
CDR3 protein: ASSVSRYEQY

V gene: TRBV7-9
CDR3 length: 12
J gene: TRBJ1-5
CDR3 protein: ASSSGQGNQPQH

V gene: TRBV4-2
CDR3 length: 13
J gene: TRBJ1-4
CDR3 protein: ASSQAATGDEKLF

V gene: TRBV12-3/TRBV12-4
CDR3 length: 9
J gene: TRBJ1-1
CDR3 protein: ASKLGGKAF

V gene: TRBV2
CDR3 length: 11
J gene: TRBJ2-1
CDR3 protein: ASSSTEYNEQF

V gene: TRBV5-1
CDR3 length: 13
J gene: TRBJ2-1
CDR3 protein: ASSRTGGLQNEQF

V gene: TRBV7-9
CDR3 length: 13
J gene: TRBJ2-3
CDR3 protein: ASSSRLGSPDTQY